This TCR beta chain came from a study of blood T cell repertoires in COVID-19. Authors' analysis steps: Amplification from reference gene primers served as the basis for estimated nucleated cell counts. The assay was immunoSEQ multiplex PCR, and TCRdb's table has in-frame clones only and misses some. V and J calls plus clone size are reproduced from that table; the DNA served to infer D and trimming. The data contain 140,000 or so clones, roughly 84% of them seen just once; the ten biggest clones take up 7% to 9.5%. Germline lookup yields CDR1 SEHNR and CDR2 FQNEAQ (reference sequence). There are 15 residues in the CDR3. Trimming removed 5 bases from V and 2 bases from J; junction bases left unmatched: 6.

The V and J genes are TRBV7-9 and TRBJ1-5; 7 nucleotides match TRBD1. The sequence derives from a man between 25 and 39 years old with COVID-19, enrolled during active disease. Sequencing was done on a sample of peripheral blood. This CDR3 is CASSPTGPGNQPQHF. CDR3 nucleotide sequence: TGTGCCAGCAGCCCGACAGGGCCCGGCAATCAGCCCCAGCATTTT.